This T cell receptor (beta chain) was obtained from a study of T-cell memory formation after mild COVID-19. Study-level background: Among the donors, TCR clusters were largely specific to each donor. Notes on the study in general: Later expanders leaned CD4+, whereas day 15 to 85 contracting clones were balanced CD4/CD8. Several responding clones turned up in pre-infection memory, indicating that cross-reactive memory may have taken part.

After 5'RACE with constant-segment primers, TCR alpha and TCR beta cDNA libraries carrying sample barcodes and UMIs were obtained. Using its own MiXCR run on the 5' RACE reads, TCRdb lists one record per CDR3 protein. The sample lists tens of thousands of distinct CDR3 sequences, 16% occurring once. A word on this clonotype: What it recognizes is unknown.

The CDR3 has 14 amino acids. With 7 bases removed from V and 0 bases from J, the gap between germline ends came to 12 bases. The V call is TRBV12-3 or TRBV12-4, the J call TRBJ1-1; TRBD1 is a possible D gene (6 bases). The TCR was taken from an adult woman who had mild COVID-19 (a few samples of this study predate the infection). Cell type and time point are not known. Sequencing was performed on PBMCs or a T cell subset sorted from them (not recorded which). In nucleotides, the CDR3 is TGTGCCAGCACCCCGACAGGAATGAACACTGAAGCTTTCTTT. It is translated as CASTPTGMNTEAFF.